A selection of T cell receptor beta chains follows, all from one sample in a study of regulatory T cells in long-lasting Graves disease. TCRdb redid the calling of the multiplex PCR reads with MiXCR, one entry per CDR3 protein. In the table there are about 530,000 distinct CDR3 sequences, around 16% of which are singletons. These records were also assigned to another study, of T cells in Graves' hyperthyroidism and ophthalmopathy.

Sequences were derived from peripheral blood mononuclear cells (PBMCs), sampled at new diagnosis, from a patient treated with antithyroid drugs. These receptors were collected from a woman aged 35-65 years with Graves disease. Both conserved end residues are part of each CDR3. A D gene is named only where the DNA matches it firmly. Rows may omit the clone size; those that give it use once, few, many or a size class.

>TRBD1|TRBJ2-2|few|TRBV11-2
TGTGCCAGCAGCTACCTGACAGGGACCACCGGGGAGCTGTTTTTT
CASSYLTGTTGELFF
>.|TRBJ1-2|.|TRBV25-1
TGTGCCAGCAGTGAATCGGGAGATTTCTATGGCTACACCTTC
CASSESGDFYGYTF
>.|TRBJ1-2|many|TRBV2
TGTGCCAGCGGGGGTGGGGCCGCTGGCTACACCTTC
CASGGGAAGYTF
>.|TRBJ1-5|.|TRBV12-3/TRBV12-4
TGTGCCAGCACCGGACGGTATAGCAATCAGCCCCAGCATTTT
CASTGRYSNQPQHF
>.|TRBJ2-3|few|TRBV24-1
TGTGCCACCAGTGCATGGGGGTATGGCACAGATACGCAGTATTTT
CATSAWGYGTDTQYF
>.|TRBJ2-2|few|TRBV11-3
TGTGCCAGCAGCTTACCCCCGGGCGCGGGCACCGGGGAGCTGTTTTTT
CASSLPPGAGTGELFF
>TRBD1|TRBJ1-5|few|TRBV7-9
TGTGCCAGCAGCCTAACTACAGGGGCGGGCAATCAGCCCCAGCATTTT
CASSLTTGAGNQPQHF
>TRBD2|TRBJ2-1|many|TRBV2
TGTGCCAGCAAAAGGACTAGCGGGGATTCCTACAATGAGCAGTTCTTC
CASKRTSGDSYNEQFF
>.|TRBJ2-6|few|TRBV4-1
TGCGCCAGCAGCCCCGGGGGTCTCTCTGGGGCCAACGTCCTGACTTTC
CASSPGGLSGANVLTF
>.|TRBJ1-1|.|TRBV9
TGTGCCAGCAGCCAACTGACAGAGAACACTGAAGCTTTCTTT
CASSQLTENTEAFF
>.|TRBJ2-2|many|TRBV30
TGTGCCTGGAAAAGGCAGTCCTCCGGGGAGCTGTTTTTT
CAWKRQSSGELFF
>TRBD1|TRBJ1-2|.|TRBV5-1
TGCGCCAGCAGCTCATGGACAGGCCCTAACTATGGCTACACCTTC
CASSSWTGPNYGYTF
>.|TRBJ1-4|once|TRBV5-1
TGCGCCAGCAGGGCCGGGAATGAAAAACTGTTTTTT
CASRAGNEKLFF
>.|TRBJ1-3|many|TRBV20-1
TGCAGTGCTCTAGAGTTCTCTGGAAACACCATATATTTT
CSALEFSGNTIYF
>.|TRBJ2-7|many|TRBV11-2
TGTGCCAGCAGCTTAGATGCACGAGGGGGGATCTACGAGCAGTACTTC
CASSLDARGGIYEQYF
>.|TRBJ2-5|.|TRBV14
TGTGCCAGCAGCCAAGGGGGCATGGAGACCCAGTACTTC
CASSQGGMETQYF
>.|TRBJ1-1|many|TRBV3-1
TGTGCCAGCAGCCAAGATCTTTCCGAAGCTTTCTTT
CASSQDLSEAFF
>TRBD1|TRBJ2-6|many|TRBV28
TGTGCCAGCGGGCTACAGGGGGCGGTCCGCAACGTCCTGACTTTC
CASGLQGAVRNVLTF
>.|TRBJ1-2|many|TRBV6-1
TGTGCCAGCAGCACAGGTTTTGACTATGGCTACACCTTC
CASSTGFDYGYTF
>.|TRBJ2-1|.|TRBV20-1
TGCAGTGCTAGAGATGAGGGGGAGAGCTCCTACAATGAGCAGTTCTTC
CSARDEGESSYNEQFF
>TRBD1|TRBJ1-2|few|TRBV12-3/TRBV12-4
TGTGCCAGCACCCCTAGGACAGGGGGAAACTATGGCTACACCTTC
CASTPRTGGNYGYTF
>TRBD1|TRBJ2-7|few|TRBV4-1
TGCGCCAGCAGCCAAGAATGGACAGGAGTTGCCTACGAGCAGTACTTC
CASSQEWTGVAYEQYF
>.|TRBJ2-7|.|TRBV2
TGTGCCAGCGGACCAGGGGCCCGCTACGAGCAGTACTTC
CASGPGARYEQYF
>.|TRBJ2-3|.|TRBV19
TGTGCCAGTAGTATCGGACAGACCACAGATACGCAGTATTTT
CASSIGQTTDTQYF
>.|TRBJ1-1|.|TRBV3-1
TGTGCCAGCAGCCAAGAAACCCTGAACACTGAAGCTTTCTTT
CASSQETLNTEAFF
>.|TRBJ1-1|many|TRBV10-2
TGCGCCAGCAGTGAGTCAGGGTGGGGTGGTGAAGCTTTCTTT
CASSESGWGGEAFF
>.|TRBJ2-1|few|TRBV5-1
TGCGCCAGCAGCTCCGGACAGCCGGGGTACAATGAGCAGTTCTTC
CASSSGQPGYNEQFF
>.|TRBJ2-6|.|TRBV15
TGTGCCACCAGCAGAGATCGGGTTGGGGCCAACGTCCTGACTTTC
CATSRDRVGANVLTF
>.|TRBJ1-2|few|TRBV20-1
TGCAGTGCCACCACAGGGAGCTATGGCTACACCTTC
CSATTGSYGYTF
>TRBD1|TRBJ2-7|many|TRBV12-3/TRBV12-4
TGTGCCAGCAGTCCAAGACAGGGGGGATCCTACGAGCAGTACTTC
CASSPRQGGSYEQYF
>TRBD1|TRBJ1-6|many|TRBV30
TGTGCCGCACAGGGACAGGATAATTCACCCCTCCACTTT
CAAQGQDNSPLHF
>.|TRBJ2-6|.|TRBV12-3/TRBV12-4
TGTGCCAGCAGTCGGCACTCTGGGGCCAACGTCCTGACTTTC
CASSRHSGANVLTF
>.|TRBJ1-1|.|TRBV9
TGTGCCAGCAGCGTAGGAGGTAATGTCTACACTGAAGCTTTCTTT
CASSVGGNVYTEAFF
>.|TRBJ2-3|few|TRBV28
TGTGCCAGCATCTCGGTCGCAGATACGCAGTATTTT
CASISVADTQYF
>.|TRBJ2-7|many|TRBV11-1
TGTGCCAGCAGCTTTAGATCCAGTGCCTACGAGCAGTACTTC
CASSFRSSAYEQYF
>TRBD2|TRBJ2-1|many|TRBV2
TGTGCCAGCACCCCTCTAGCGGGGGGGCCGGGTGAGCAGTTCTTC
CASTPLAGGPGEQFF
>.|TRBJ1-4|few|TRBV20-1
TGCAGTGCTAGAGTCATGCAGTCCAGCGGTGAAAAACTGTTTTTT
CSARVMQSSGEKLFF
>.|TRBJ2-2|.|TRBV19
TGTGCCAGTAAGGTGATAACCACCGGGGAGCTGTTTTTT
CASKVITTGELFF
>.|TRBJ1-1|many|TRBV5-1
TGTGCCAGCAGGCAGGGAACGAACACTGAAGCTTTCTTT
CASRQGTNTEAFF
>.|TRBJ1-6|many|TRBV12-3/TRBV12-4
TGTGCCAGCAGTTCGGACATGCCCCCTTCACCCCTCCACTTT
CASSSDMPPSPLHF
>.|TRBJ2-7|few|TRBV7-8
TGTGCCAGCAGCTTATATGCAGGGTCATACGAGCAGTACTTC
CASSLYAGSYEQYF
>.|TRBJ1-1|.|TRBV15
TGTGCCACCAGCTCCAGTGCGAGTAACACTGAAGCTTTCTTT
CATSSSASNTEAFF
>TRBD1|TRBJ2-2|.|TRBV28
TGTGCCAGCAGACTTGGGACAGCCGCGAACACCGGGGAGCTGTTTTTT
CASRLGTAANTGELFF
>TRBD1|TRBJ2-7|.|TRBV14
TGTGCCAGCAGCTGGACAGGGGGCTACAAGCAGTACTTC
CASSWTGGYKQYF
>TRBD2|TRBJ2-2|.|TRBV15
TGTGCCACCAGCAGCGGACTAGCGGGGGACCTGGGCGGGGAGCTGTTTTTT
CATSSGLAGDLGGELFF
>.|TRBJ1-2|.|TRBV9
TGTGCCAGCAGCGTAGCAGGATGGGGCTACACCTTC
CASSVAGWGYTF
>.|TRBJ1-6|few|TRBV6-1
TGTGCCAGCAAACGAGGGGGTTCACCCCTCCACTTT
CASKRGGSPLHF
>.|TRBJ2-2|many|TRBV7-9
TGTGCCAGCAGTCTAACGCGGAACACCGGGGAGCTGTTTTTT
CASSLTRNTGELFF
>.|TRBJ1-5|many|TRBV28
TGTGCCAGCAGCTTCAGACACGGCTTAAGTCAGCCCCAGCATTTT
CASSFRHGLSQPQHF
>.|TRBJ1-1|few|TRBV10-3
TGTGCCATCAGCGAGCAAGTAAGTGGAGCTTTCTTT
CAISEQVSGAFF
>.|TRBJ2-1|.|TRBV5-1
TGCGCCAGCAGCTTGCCGGGGGACTACAATGAGCAGTTCTTC
CASSLPGDYNEQFF
>.|TRBJ1-5|many|TRBV2
TGTGCCAGCAGTGCGGGCAGGGAACAGCCCCAGCATTTT
CASSAGREQPQHF
>.|TRBJ1-1|.|TRBV5-8
TGTGCCAGCAGCTTGGCGAGGAACGCTGAAGCTTTCTTT
CASSLARNAEAFF
>.|TRBJ1-5|few|TRBV2
TGTGCCAGCAGTGAAGAATGGCTCGGTCAGCCCCAGCATTTT
CASSEEWLGQPQHF
>.|TRBJ2-2|.|TRBV3-1
TGTGCCAGCAGTTGGAGGGACAGAATCGGGGAGCTGTTTTTT
CASSWRDRIGELFF